A single sample gave rise to the 24 T cell receptor beta chains below, sequenced in a study of blood T cell repertoires in COVID-19 (dated by TCRdb to 2020 to 2022). Preparation of the library involved the immunoSEQ multiplex PCR assay. Sourced from immuneACCESS, this table was stored by TCRdb with only in-frame sequences that have V and J called. A share of the clones is absent; for the studies checked, an unresolved V gene accounts for under half, and the remainder has no known explanation. Here the sample has roughly 350,000 clones; over 70% occur a single time. About 6.9% of the sample is held by the ten biggest clonotypes. The sequencing sample was made of peripheral blood. The source of these receptors is a woman aged 45-65 years with COVID-19, enrolled during active disease.

V gene TRBV2 combines with J gene TRBJ2-5; tentative D call: TRBD2 (6 bases). The CDR3 has 13 amino acids. The V gene's germline CDR1 is SNHLY and CDR2 FYNNEI. Deletions cut 6 bases from V and 5 bases from J, with 13 bases between. The CDR3 loop is CASSTGVSETQYF. CDR3 DNA sequence: TGTGCCAGCAGCACGGGAGTCTCGGAGACCCAGTACTTC.

This sequence joins TRBV25-1 and TRBJ2-1; 12 positions match TRBD2. The CDR3 length is 16 residues. After removal of 4 bases from V and 4 bases from J, the junction contained 5 bases not matched to a gene. Germline CDR1 is MGHDK and CDR2 is SYGVNS. In nucleotides, the CDR3 is TGTGCCAGCAGTGGAACCGGGACTAGCGGGTACAATGAGCAGTTCTTC. Translation gives CASSGTGTSGYNEQFF.

V gene TRBV5-1 combines with J gene TRBJ1-2, with TRBD1 identical over 12 bases. CDR1 is SGHRS and CDR2 is YFSETQ in the germline V gene. The CDR3 has 14 residues. V was clipped by 4 bases and J by 8 bases; unmatched bases: 6. In nucleotides, the CDR3 is TGCGCCAGCAGCCCGGGACAGGGGGCAGGCGGCTACACCTTC. It is translated as CASSPGQGAGGYTF. Full variable domain (remainder filled in from reference TRBV5-1 and TRBJ1-2): KAGVTQTPRYLIKTRGQQVTLSCSPISGHRSVSWYQQTPGQGLQFLFEYFSETQRNKGNFPGRFSGRQFSNSRSEMNVSTLELGDSALYLCASSPGQGAGGYTFGSGTRLTVV.

This clone was picked up one time. The rearrangement links TRBV5-1 to TRBJ2-2, with D possibly matching TRBD2 (5 bases). V shed 5 bases and J shed 3 bases, with 11 bases lying between them. The CDR3 covers 14 residues. Germline-derived CDR1 and CDR2 are SGHRS and YFSETQ. This CDR3 is CASRRAPDTGELFF. In nucleotides, the CDR3 is TGCGCCAGCAGGAGGGCCCCGGACACCGGGGAGCTGTTTTTT.

The J gene is TRBJ2-7, the V gene TRBV30; 9 nucleotides line up with TRBD1. Losses at the gene ends were 3 bases for V and 6 bases for J; bases not matched to a gene: 9. Germline V gene lookup returns CDR1 GTSNPN and CDR2 SVGIG (reference sequence). The CDR3 covers 14 residues. CDR3: CAWRGTGRTREQYF. The CDR3 DNA reads TGTGCCTGGAGGGGGACAGGGAGAACCCGCGAGCAGTACTTC.

This clone was seen once. For the CDR3, the DNA is TGTGCCAGCTCACCCACTCCAGGGTTTGGCTACACCTTC. This translates into CASSPTPGFGYTF. This chain links TRBV18 with TRBJ1-2; weak D call: TRBD1 (5 bases). The CDR3 is 13 residues long. Germline values: CDR1 KGHSH, CDR2 LQKENI. Trimming cost V 3 bases and J 7 bases, with 12 bases left between them.

CDR3 coding DNA: TGTGCCTGGACCAAGGGGGTAAAAGAGACCCAGTACTTC. It specifies CAWTKGVKETQYF. The chain links TRBV30 to TRBJ2-5, with D perhaps TRBD1 (6 bases). The CDR3 spans 13 residues. The germline V and J ends were trimmed by 4 bases and 3 bases, with 12 bases remaining between them. Germline assignment: CDR1 GTSNPN and CDR2 SVGIG (reference sequence).

The chain recombines TRBV5-6 with TRBJ2-3; maybe TRBD1 (6 bases). This CDR3 has 15 residues. V was shortened by 0 bases and J by 0 bases, with 8 bases between the two germline ends. Germline V gene data show CDR1 as SGHDT and CDR2 as YYEEEE. CDR3 protein: CASSLDRASTDTQYF. Here the CDR3 DNA reads TGTGCCAGCAGCTTGGACAGGGCTAGCACAGATACGCAGTATTTT. Combining the CDR3 with reference TRBV5-6 and TRBJ2-3 gives the whole variable domain DAGVTQSPTHLIKTRGQQVTLRCSPKSGHDTVSWYQQALGQGPQFIFQYYEEEERQRGNFPDRFSGHQFPNYSSELNVNALLLGDSALYLCASSLDRASTDTQYFGPGTRLTVL.

The genes are TRBV12-3 or TRBV12-4 and TRBJ1-1, with a weak D call TRBD1 (6 bases). The CDR3 has 12 amino acids. V was cut by 5 bases and J by 5 bases, with 9 bases left in between. The CDR3 nucleotides read TGTGCCAGCAGTGACACAGGGACTGAAGCTTTCTTT. It yields the protein CASSDTGTEAFF.

The rearrangement links TRBV7-2 to TRBJ2-7; TRBD2 agrees at 9 bases. Germline V gives CDR1 SGHTA, CDR2 FQGNSA. The CDR3 sequence is 15 residues long. Germline trimming cut 4 bases from V and 2 bases from J; bases unmatched to any gene: 6. The CDR3 region is CASSYGLAITYEQYF. CDR3 DNA: TGTGCCAGCAGCTACGGACTAGCGATCACCTACGAGCAGTACTTC.

There are a few counts of this clone. The chain couples TRBV7-9 to TRBJ2-7, with TRBD2 as a possible D gene (6 bases). The CDR3 has 15 amino acids. V lost 4 bases and J 11 bases, leaving 24 bases between the germline ends. Germline CDR1 reads SEHNR; CDR2 reads FQNEAQ (reference sequence). The CDR3 DNA follows: TGTGCCAGCAGCTCCTATAGAGGTGGCAGGGAGGAGAAGTACTTC. It encodes CASSSYRGGREEKYF. Full variable domain (remainder filled in from reference TRBV7-9 and TRBJ2-7): DTGVSQNPRHKITKRGQNVTFRCDPISEHNRLYWYRQTLGQGPEFLTYFQNEAQLEKSRLLSDRFSAERPKGSFSTLEIQRTEQGDSAMYLCASSSYRGGREEKYFGPGTRLTVT.

The chain is built from TRBV11-2 and TRBJ1-2; 7 positions match TRBD1. V shed 5 bases, J shed 10 bases, and the junction held 10 bases outside the gene matches. The CDR3 loop spans 13 amino acids. From germline, CDR1 is SGHAT and CDR2 FQNNGV. The CDR3 region is CASSRPGTETYTF. The CDR3 DNA is TGTGCCAGCAGCCGTCCCGGGACAGAGACCTACACCTTC. Filled out from reference TRBV11-2 and TRBJ1-2, the complete variable domain reads EAGVAQSPRYKIIEKRQSVAFWCNPISGHATLYWYQQILGQGPKLLIQFQNNGVVDDSQLPKDRFSAERLKGVDSTLKIQPAKLEDSAVYLCASSRPGTETYTFGSGTRLTVV.

The chain is built from TRBV30 and TRBJ2-1, with a possible D match to TRBD2 (6 bases). This CDR3 region has 13 residues. Deletions cut 3 bases from V and 4 bases from J, with 10 bases between. The germline V gene encodes CDR1 GTSNPN and CDR2 SVGIG (reference sequence). CDR3 protein: CAWRAGRYNEQFF. In DNA, the CDR3 is TGTGCCTGGAGGGCGGGACGATACAATGAGCAGTTCTTC.

The V call is TRBV18, the J call TRBJ1-1, with unresolved D. The V end lost 2 bases, the J end lost 5 bases, and 9 bases lay between the germline ends. This CDR3 is 13 amino acids long. CDR1 and CDR2 (germline): KGHSH, LQKENI. CDR3 in DNA: TGTGCCAGCTCACCATCTGAGGAAACTGAAGCTTTCTTT. Translating gives CASSPSEETEAFF.

This clone appeared a single time. The chain joins TRBV19 to TRBJ2-7, with TRBD2 matching 12 bases. J gave up 6 bases and V 4 bases, and 10 bases lay outside the gene matches. The CDR3 loop spans 16 amino acids. The germline CDR1 and CDR2 sequences are LNHDA and SQIVND (reference sequence). The CDR3 reads CASSSPSSGRAGEQYF. The CDR3 DNA is TGTGCCAGTAGTAGTCCGTCTAGCGGGAGGGCCGGCGAGCAGTACTTC.

The chain couples TRBV11-2 to TRBJ2-4, with 11 bases matching TRBD2. With V trimmed by 1 base and J by 10 bases, 3 bases remained unmatched. Germline V gene sequence: CDR1 SGHAT, CDR2 FQNNGV. The CDR3 extends over 14 amino acids. In nucleotides, the CDR3 is TGTGCCAGCAGCTTAGTGCGGACTAGCGGGATTCAGTACTTC. Translation: CASSLVRTSGIQYF.

The chain combines TRBV12-3 or TRBV12-4 with TRBJ1-2, with D possibly TRBD1 on 6 matching bases. The V and J ends lost 5 bases and 7 bases respectively, with 8 bases between them. The CDR3 is made up of 11 amino acids. The CDR3 nucleotides are TGTGCCAGCAGTCTGGGGGCTGGCTACACCTTC. Translated, it gives CASSLGAGYTF.

The chain combines TRBV24-1 with TRBJ2-1, with 12 bases identical to TRBD2. The CDR3 spans 13 residues. The V and J ends lost 10 bases and 8 bases, in that order; junction bases with no gene match: 5. Germline CDR1 reads KGHDR; CDR2 reads SFDVKD. The CDR3 protein is CATGLAGRDEQFF. DNA for the CDR3: TGTGCCACTGGACTAGCGGGAAGGGATGAGCAGTTCTTC.

This chain uses TRBV7-9 with TRBJ1-1; D ambiguous. Germline CDR1 is SEHNR and CDR2 is FQNEAQ (reference sequence). The V end lost 3 bases, the J end lost 4 bases, and 12 bases lay between the germline ends. The CDR3 loop spans 14 amino acids. The CDR3 DNA follows: TGTGCCAGCAGCTTGATGGGGAGTGGCACTGAAGCTTTCTTT. Protein: CASSLMGSGTEAFF.

This clone turned up a few times. The chain combines TRBV6-6 with TRBJ1-5, with D hard to call. The V end lost 0 bases, the J end lost 0 bases, and 9 bases lay between the germline ends. From germline, CDR1 is MNHNY and CDR2 SVGAGI (reference sequence). The CDR3 has 16 residues. The CDR3 sequence is CASSYSFQNSNQPQHF. CDR3 in DNA: TGTGCCAGCAGTTACTCGTTTCAGAATAGCAATCAGCCCCAGCATTTT.

V usage is TRBV19 and J usage is TRBJ2-5, with a possible D match to TRBD1 (5 bases). CDR1 is LNHDA and CDR2 is SQIVND in the germline V gene (reference sequence). The V end lost 6 bases, the J end lost 4 bases, and 12 bases lay between the germline ends. This CDR3 comprises 13 residues. The CDR3 DNA is TGTGCCAGTAGCAGGCAGGGCCGAGAGACCCAGTACTTC. Protein: CASSRQGRETQYF.

Here the CDR3 DNA reads TGTGCCATCAGTGAGAGGACAGAGGCTCATCCCCAGTACTTC. This encodes CAISERTEAHPQYF. V is TRBV10-3 and J is TRBJ2-5; D possibly corresponds to TRBD1 (6 bases). The CDR3 is 14 residues long. The ends were cut back, 2 bases at V and 9 bases at J, with 16 bases in the middle. From germline, CDR1 is ENHRY and CDR2 SYGVKD.

CDR3 sequence (DNA): TGTGCCAGCAGCTCACCCGGGACAGACTACAATGAGCAGTTCTTC. This codes for CASSSPGTDYNEQFF. The chain is built from TRBV7-9 and TRBJ2-1; TRBD1 aligns across 7 bases. CDR1 is SEHNR, CDR2 FQNEAQ, per germline (reference sequence). The V and J ends lost 4 bases and 3 bases, in that order; junction bases with no gene match: 6. The CDR3 runs to 15 residues.

V and J are TRBV18 and TRBJ1-3; D is possibly TRBD1 (5 bases). This CDR3 has 16 residues. The V gene lost 2 bases and the J gene lost 3 bases, with 14 bases spanning the gap. The germline V gene encodes CDR1 KGHSH and CDR2 LQKENI. CDR3 in amino acids: CASSPWQGLNGNTIYF. CDR3 in DNA: TGTGCCAGCTCACCATGGCAGGGCCTGAATGGAAACACCATATATTTT.